These 11 T cell receptor beta chains came from one sample sequenced in a study of identical twins. Using its own MiXCR run on the 5' RACE reads, TCRdb lists one record per CDR3 protein. The sample carries around 1.7 million distinct CDR3 sequences, roughly a third recorded once. Sequencing was performed on cord blood. All receptors come from a newborn girl in good health.

The V call is TRBV19, the J call TRBJ1-5; D possibly corresponds to TRBD1 (5 bases). Germline CDR1 is LNHDA and CDR2 is SQIVND (reference sequence). V was pared by 5 bases and J by 6 bases, with 17 bases between. This CDR3 spans 15 amino acids. The CDR3 region has the DNA TGTGCCAGTAGTTCCCAGGGTCCGTGGAGTCAGCCCCAGCATTTT. Encoded protein: CASSSQGPWSQPQHF.

This chain joins TRBV28 and TRBJ2-7; tentatively, D is TRBD2 (6 bases). This CDR3 contains 15 residues. Germline CDR1 and CDR2: MDHEN and SYDVKM. The germline V and J ends were trimmed by 1 base and 3 bases, with 13 bases remaining between them. The CDR3 region has the DNA TGTGCCAGCAGTTTATTAGCGGAATTGGACTACGAGCAGTACTTC. Residues: CASSLLAELDYEQYF.

A few counts support this clonotype. V and J are TRBV10-3 and TRBJ2-2; D is ambiguous. The CDR3 is made up of 13 amino acids. In germline, CDR1 is ENHRY, CDR2 SYGVKD. The V end lost 2 bases, the J end lost 4 bases, and 5 bases lay between the germline ends. As DNA, the CDR3 is TGTGCCATCAGTGAGGGGCGCACCGGGGAGCTGTTTTTT. The encoded protein is CAISEGRTGELFF.

This clonotype has just a few counts. The chain is built from TRBV27 and TRBJ1-2; D remains ambiguous. Germline assignment: CDR1 MNHEY and CDR2 SMNVEV (reference sequence). This CDR3 is 14 amino acids long. V lost 1 base to trimming and J lost 2 bases, with 8 bases between them. The CDR3 spells CASSLWGGNYGYTF. For the CDR3, the DNA is TGTGCCAGCAGTTTATGGGGAGGGAACTATGGCTACACCTTC.

The chain couples TRBV20-1 to TRBJ2-5; D not certain. CDR3 size: 13 residues. V gave up 2 bases and J gave up 2 bases, with 9 bases separating them. Germline V gene data show CDR1 as DFQATT and CDR2 as SNEGSKA (reference sequence). CDR3 sequence reads: CSARWRTQETQYF. DNA of the CDR3: TGCAGTGCTAGATGGCGCACACAAGAGACCCAGTACTTC.

This clonotype appeared many times. The rearrangement joins TRBV29-1 to TRBJ2-1; D not resolved. V was pared by 4 bases and J by 11 bases, with 9 bases between. CDR1 is SQVTM and CDR2 is ANQGSEA in the germline V gene. The CDR3 runs to 10 residues. For the CDR3, the DNA is TGCAGCGTTGTTGTAAGGAAGCAGTTCTTC. This translates into CSVVVRKQFF.

This clonotype was recorded a few times. The chain uses TRBV20-1 and TRBJ1-2; 8 nucleotides match TRBD1. Germline V lookup: CDR1 DFQATT, CDR2 SNEGSKA (reference sequence). This CDR3 has 15 residues. V was pared by 3 bases and J by 3 bases, with 9 bases of the junction left unmatched. In DNA form, the CDR3 reads TGCAGTGCTAGCAGGGGGCGCGTAGGCGACTATGGCTACACCTTC. Its protein is CSASRGRVGDYGYTF.

This clonotype was recorded many times. The chain carries TRBV25-1 and TRBJ2-3; D might be TRBD2 (6 bases). The CDR3 length is 13 residues. Germline V CDR1 and CDR2: MGHDK, SYGVNS. Between the trimmed V and J ends, which lost 5 bases and 4 bases, there was a span of 10 bases. The CDR3 DNA reads TGTGCCAGCAGTAGTTCGGGAGCAGATACGCAGTATTTT. Translating gives CASSSSGADTQYF.

This clonotype occurred a few times. The rearrangement links TRBV29-1 to TRBJ1-4, with 8 bases aligning to TRBD1. Per the germline V gene, CDR1 is SQVTM and CDR2 is ANQGSEA. This CDR3 is 13 amino acids long. V trimming: 6 bases; J trimming: 4 bases; junction bases outside the gene matches: 4. The CDR3 DNA sequence: TGCAGCGTGCGGACAGGGTTTAATGAAAAACTGTTTTTT. The encoded protein is CSVRTGFNEKLFF. Full variable domain (remainder filled in from reference TRBV29-1 and TRBJ1-4): SAVISQKPSRDICQRGTSLTIQCQVDSQVTMMFWYRQQPGQSLTLIATANQGSEATYESGFVIDKFPISRPNLTFSTLTVSNMSPEDSSIYLCSVRTGFNEKLFFGSGTQLSVL.

This clonotype occurred once. The rearrangement joins TRBV2 to TRBJ1-2, with 7 bases lining up with TRBD1. CDR3 size: 13 residues. Germline V gene lookup returns CDR1 SNHLY and CDR2 FYNNEI. The V and J ends lost 6 bases and 5 bases, in that order; junction bases with no gene match: 6. CDR3 protein: CASRRDSAYGYTF. The CDR3 nucleotides are TGTGCCAGCAGACGGGACAGTGCTTATGGCTACACCTTC.

This chain uses TRBV18 with TRBJ1-1, with 7 bases fitting TRBD1. Germline-derived CDR1 and CDR2 are KGHSH and LQKENI. J lost 2 bases, V lost 1 base, and 7 bases had no gene match. CDR3 length equals 16 residues. CDR3 loop: CASSPREGAVNTEAFF. The CDR3 coding sequence is TGTGCCAGCTCACCACGGGAGGGGGCGGTTAACACTGAAGCTTTCTTT.